The source of this TCR beta chain is a study of blood T cell repertoires in COVID-19. Study background: From the United States, Italy and Spain came samples of acute and convalescent COVID-19. T cells, B-cell-depleted T cells, or PBMCs provided the cDNA or gDNA that served as material.

In the original analysis: Reference gene primer amplification gave estimated nucleated cell counts. Data came from immunoSEQ multiplex PCR; TCRdb stores just in-frame clones and leaves some out. V and J calls and clone size come straight from that table; D and trimming were deduced from the DNA. In the table there are more than 250,000 clones, roughly 85% of which are singletons. Germline CDR1 and CDR2: SEHNR and FQNEAQ (reference sequence). The junction had 4 bases not matched to a gene; V was cut back by 5 bases and J by 7 bases. The length of the CDR3 is 14 residues. This receptor was identified in a man aged 45-65 years with active or convalescent COVID-19. This chain uses TRBV7-9 with TRBJ2-2, with 10 bases lining up with TRBD2. The material sequenced was peripheral blood. The CDR3, as DNA: TGTGCCAGCAGCCCCACTAGCGGGAACGGGGAGCTGTTTTTT. The encoded protein is CASSPTSGNGELFF.